These 28 T cell receptor beta chains originate from one sample sequenced in a study of shared clonotypes between healthy human individuals. Produced via immunoSEQ multiplex PCR; TCRdb's table is partial and in-frame only. The table shows some 2.1 million clones, with over 85% occurring only once. The naive CD8 subset, CD45RO-negative cells positively selected for CCR7, excluded terminally differentiated effector memory CD45RA+ cells. The specimen was naive CD8+ T cells from PBMCs. Receptors were obtained from a man younger than 35 in good health. Some clones in this sample may be carry-over from other donors' samples.

The chain recombines TRBV27 with TRBJ1-2; 8 bases fit TRBD1. The V gene end was trimmed by 5 bases and the J gene end by 8 bases; junction bases not matched to a gene: 13. CDR3 length: 15 amino acids. Germline V CDR1 and CDR2: MNHEY, SMNVEV (reference sequence). The CDR3 DNA reads as TGTGCCAGCAGTACATACAGGGGGATTAGTTTAGGCTACACCTTC. As protein: CASSTYRGISLGYTF.

The V gene is TRBV11-1, the J gene TRBJ2-7; 14 bases map to TRBD2. CDR1 SGHAT and CDR2 FQDESV come from the germline V gene (reference sequence). The CDR3 has 15 residues. Germline trimming cut 5 bases from V and 5 bases from J; bases unmatched to any gene: 5. The CDR3 DNA sequence: TGTGCCAGCAGCCGACTAGCGGGAGGGCCCCACGAGCAGTACTTC. Translating gives CASSRLAGGPHEQYF.

In DNA form, the CDR3 reads TGTGCCAGCAGCCACACAAGGACAGCTCCAGAGACCCAGTACTTC. It is translated as CASSHTRTAPETQYF. This sequence joins TRBV6-5 and TRBJ2-5; tentative D call: TRBD1 (6 bases). The V gene's germline CDR1 is MNHEY and CDR2 SVGAGI. The V end was cut by 6 bases, the J end by 4 bases, with 18 bases between. This CDR3 is 15 amino acids long.

In regard to this clone: With a far larger clone one base away, a read error is the likely cause. This chain joins TRBV28 and TRBJ1-1; D ambiguous. The CDR3 consists of 11 residues. V was clipped by 8 bases and J by 4 bases, with 8 bases between them. Germline V CDR1 and CDR2: MDHEN, SYDVKM. This CDR3 reads CASELGTEAFF. The CDR3 DNA is TGTGCCAGCGAATTGGGCACTGAAGCTTTCTTT.

This sequence joins TRBV27 and TRBJ2-1; D uncertain. This CDR3 spans 14 amino acids. The germline V and J ends were trimmed by 2 bases and 5 bases, with 10 bases remaining between them. CDR1 is MNHEY, CDR2 SMNVEV, per germline (reference sequence). This CDR3 is CASSLMAGDNEQFF. CDR3 bases: TGTGCCAGCAGTTTAATGGCCGGCGACAATGAGCAGTTCTTC.

This rearrangement joins TRBV15 to TRBJ1-2; D unresolved. Germline values: CDR1 LNHNV, CDR2 YYDKDF (reference sequence). This CDR3 contains 13 residues. The V end lost 5 bases, the J end lost 5 bases, and 12 bases lay between the germline ends. The CDR3 sequence is CATSPRVVYGYTF. CDR3 coding DNA: TGTGCCACCAGCCCCCGGGTCGTATATGGCTACACCTTC.

The chain is built from TRBV29-1 and TRBJ2-1; 9 bases are a match to TRBD2. This CDR3 spans 19 amino acids. Trimming cost V 8 bases and J 0 bases; bases outside gene matches: 20. The V gene's germline CDR1 is SQVTM and CDR2 ANQGSEA. This chain's CDR3 is CSTQGGLAGKTSSYNEQFF. As DNA, the CDR3 is TGCAGCACCCAAGGAGGGCTAGCGGGAAAGACCAGCTCCTACAATGAGCAGTTCTTC.

This chain connects TRBV19 to TRBJ1-1; TRBD1 aligns across 8 bases. The CDR3 has 18 residues. V was pared by 3 bases and J by 1 base, with 13 bases of the junction left unmatched. Germline V CDR1 and CDR2: LNHDA, SQIVND (reference sequence). In DNA, the CDR3 is TGTGCCAGTAGTATGGGGGCCATGACAGGGGCAAGGAACACTGAAGCTTTCTTT. The encoded protein is CASSMGAMTGARNTEAFF. Filled out from reference TRBV19 and TRBJ1-1, the complete variable domain reads DGGITQSPKYLFRKEGQNVTLSCEQNLNHDAMYWYRQDPGQGLRLIYYSQIVNDFQKGDIAEGYSVSREKKESFPLTVTSAQKNPTAFYLCASSMGAMTGARNTEAFFGQGTRLTVV.

The chain carries TRBV28 and TRBJ2-1; 12 bases are shared with TRBD1. This CDR3 has 14 amino acids. The trim removed 3 bases at V and 9 bases at J, leaving 3 bases unmatched. Per germline, CDR1 MDHEN and CDR2 SYDVKM. The chain's CDR3 is CASSFGTGGFEQFF. Here the CDR3 DNA reads TGTGCCAGCAGTTTCGGGACAGGGGGCTTTGAGCAGTTCTTC.

The CDR3 region has the DNA TGTGCCAGCAGCTTAAGTGCGGGTTCGTACAATGAGCAGTTCTTC. It is translated as CASSLSAGSYNEQFF. This rearrangement joins TRBV7-3 to TRBJ2-1; tentative D call: TRBD2 (5 bases). The CDR3 is 15 amino acids. Trimming shortened V by 1 base and J by 4 bases, and 11 bases separated the two germline ends. Per the germline V gene, CDR1 is SGHTA and CDR2 is FQGTGA.

The V and J genes are TRBV2 and TRBJ1-4, with no clear D. The germline V gene has CDR1 SNHLY and CDR2 FYNNEI. Deletions cut 4 bases from V and 7 bases from J, with 16 bases between. The CDR3 covers 15 residues. The CDR3 loop reads CASSVIPSGGEKLFF. The CDR3 DNA reads TGTGCCAGCAGTGTCATCCCCTCGGGAGGTGAAAAACTGTTTTTT. Variable domain in full (rest from reference TRBV2 and TRBJ1-4): EPEVTQTPSHQVTQMGQEVILRCVPISNHLYFYWYRQILGQKVEFLVSFYNNEISEKSEIFDDQFSVERPDGSNFTLKIRSTKLEDSAMYFCASSVIPSGGEKLFFGSGTQLSVL.

The chain recombines TRBV28 with TRBJ2-1; TRBD1 matches at 7 bases. The CDR3 spans 12 residues. Germline lookup yields CDR1 MDHEN and CDR2 SYDVKM. V was clipped by 5 bases and J by 8 bases; unmatched bases: 3. The CDR3 is CASSRDSHEQFF. The CDR3 DNA reads TGTGCCAGCAGTCGGGACAGCCATGAGCAGTTCTTC.

CDR3 nucleotide sequence: TGTGCCATCAGGGATGGGTACGAGCAGTACTTC. It is translated as CAIRDGYEQYF. The rearrangement links TRBV10-3 to TRBJ2-7; no clear D. The CDR3 is 11 residues long. V lost 6 bases, J lost 4 bases, and 7 bases lay in between. Germline V lookup: CDR1 ENHRY, CDR2 SYGVKD.

The chain is built from TRBV19 and TRBJ1-3; the D is unclear. Trimming shortened V by 5 bases and J by 0 bases, and 11 bases separated the two germline ends. Germline V CDR1 and CDR2: LNHDA, SQIVND (reference sequence). The CDR3 is made up of 15 amino acids. The DNA of the CDR3 is TGTGCCAGTAGTTGGATGGGAAGCTCTGGAAACACCATATATTTT. Translating gives CASSWMGSSGNTIYF.

Regarding this clone: The same CDR3 also results from other DNA sequences found in this sample. The chain couples TRBV28 to TRBJ2-3; 12 nucleotides match TRBD2. V gave up 5 bases and J gave up 3 bases; unmatched junction bases: 3. Germline V gene data show CDR1 as MDHEN and CDR2 as SYDVKM. The CDR3 contains 15 residues. In DNA, the CDR3 is TGTGCCAGCAGTCCAGGACTAGCGGGGACAGATACGCAGTATTTT. Translated: CASSPGLAGTDTQYF.

J is TRBJ2-5 and V is TRBV27; D tentatively fits TRBD1 or TRBD2 (5 bases each). CDR1 and CDR2 from the germline V gene are MNHEY and SMNVEV (reference sequence). The ends were cut back, 3 bases at V and 4 bases at J, with 18 bases in the middle. The CDR3 spans 16 residues. In nucleotides, the CDR3 is TGTGCCAGCAGTTTTGGAGGCAGGGCATTGGTAGAGACCCAGTACTTC. Encoded protein: CASSFGGRALVETQYF.

This sequence joins TRBV11-2 and TRBJ2-7; TRBD2 aligns across 14 bases. Germline-derived CDR1 and CDR2 are SGHAT and FQNNGV. The CDR3 has 16 residues. The J segment lost 1 base and the V segment lost 6 bases, leaving 5 bases of the junction unmatched. As DNA, the CDR3 is TGTGCCAGCAGTCCAGGACTAGCGGGAGGATCCTACGAGCAGTACTTC. Translated, it gives CASSPGLAGGSYEQYF. Variable domain in full (rest from reference TRBV11-2 and TRBJ2-7): EAGVAQSPRYKIIEKRQSVAFWCNPISGHATLYWYQQILGQGPKLLIQFQNNGVVDDSQLPKDRFSAERLKGVDSTLKIQPAKLEDSAVYLCASSPGLAGGSYEQYFGPGTRLTVT.

This clone was seen only once. The V call is TRBV9, the J call TRBJ1-3; 7 nucleotides align to TRBD1. Germline lookup yields CDR1 SGDLS and CDR2 YYNGEE. V shed 3 bases and J 0 bases; nucleotides not matched to a gene: 15. CDR3 length: 19 amino acids. CDR3 DNA: TGTGCCAGCAGCGAAAGCCCCGGGACAGCACTTCTCTCTGGAAACACCATATATTTT. It encodes CASSESPGTALLSGNTIYF.

The chain uses TRBV7-9 and TRBJ2-3; D not certain. V shed 2 bases and J shed 1 base, with 10 bases lying between them. CDR1 and CDR2 from the germline V gene are SEHNR and FQNEAQ (reference sequence). The CDR3 is 15 residues long. CDR3 protein: CASSLLTTGTDTQYF. The CDR3 bases are TGTGCCAGCAGCTTACTCACAACAGGCACAGATACGCAGTATTTT.

The rearrangement uses TRBV21-1 and TRBJ2-3; the table's TRBD2 call for D was not verified on the DNA. TRBV21-1 constitutes a pseudogene. This CDR3 contains 17 residues. This CDR3 reads CASSKGHSGGDTDTQYF. CDR3 nucleotide sequence: TGTGCCAGCAGCAAAGGTCATAGCGGAGGGGACACAGATACGCAGTATTTT.

The rearrangement joins TRBV29-1 to TRBJ1-2, with D uncertain. CDR1 and CDR2 from the germline V gene are SQVTM and ANQGSEA. The CDR3 extends over 11 amino acids. The V end was cut by 0 bases, the J end by 4 bases, with 3 bases between. The CDR3 DNA sequence: TGCAGCGTTGAAGACCTCTATGGCTACACCTTC. Translated: CSVEDLYGYTF.

The CDR3 coding sequence is TGTGCCAGCAGCCACTTAAGGGGAGTTTTGTCTGGACTAGCGGTTAAGATCACAGATACGCAGTATTTT. It codes for CASSHLRGVLSGLAVKITDTQYF. The chain uses TRBV4-2 and TRBJ2-3, with 10 bases that match TRBD2. Germline V gene data show CDR1 as LGHNA and CDR2 as YNFKEQ. There are 23 residues in the CDR3. V lost 3 bases to trimming and J lost 2 bases; unmatched junction nucleotides: 26.

The J gene is TRBJ2-3, the V gene TRBV28; maybe TRBD1 (6 bases). The germline V gene encodes CDR1 MDHEN and CDR2 SYDVKM. Trimming removed 8 bases from V and 3 bases from J, with 18 bases in between. The CDR3 consists of 15 residues. CDR3 residues: CASLRGRAGTDTQYF. CDR3 DNA sequence: TGTGCCAGCCTCAGGGGCAGGGCCGGAACAGATACGCAGTATTTT.

CDR3 region: CASSITPTGKGYTF. In DNA, the CDR3 is TGTGCCAGTAGTATCACACCTACGGGTAAAGGCTACACCTTC. The chain carries TRBV19 and TRBJ1-2; D gene unclear. Trimming shortened V by 3 bases and J by 8 bases, and 16 bases separated the two germline ends. Germline CDR1 LNHDA, CDR2 SQIVND (reference sequence). This CDR3 comprises 14 residues. The full variable domain, completed using reference TRBV19 and TRBJ1-2, is DGGITQSPKYLFRKEGQNVTLSCEQNLNHDAMYWYRQDPGQGLRLIYYSQIVNDFQKGDIAEGYSVSREKKESFPLTVTSAQKNPTAFYLCASSITPTGKGYTFGSGTRLTVV.

This clone came up once. The chain joins TRBV6-4 to TRBJ2-2, with 7 bases aligning to TRBD1. V shed 4 bases and J 5 bases; nucleotides not matched to a gene: 4. Germline V lookup: CDR1 MRHNA, CDR2 SNTAGT. This CDR3 region has 14 residues. The CDR3: CASSVAGGTGELFF. Here the CDR3 DNA reads TGTGCCAGCAGTGTCGCAGGGGGTACCGGGGAGCTGTTTTTT.

The J gene is TRBJ2-1, the V gene TRBV7-3, with no clear D. The V end lost 3 bases, the J end lost 6 bases, and 9 bases lay between the germline ends. Germline lookup yields CDR1 SGHTA and CDR2 FQGTGA. The CDR3 has 13 amino acids. The CDR3 DNA is TGTGCCAGCAGCTTGATCGTAAGCAATGAGCAGTTCTTC. Amino acids: CASSLIVSNEQFF.

The chain is built from TRBV2 and TRBJ2-1; 9 positions match TRBD2. This CDR3 has 16 residues. The junction had 6 bases not matched to a gene; V was cut back by 2 bases and J by 4 bases. Germline V CDR1 and CDR2: SNHLY, FYNNEI. The CDR3, as DNA: TGTGCCAGCAGTGAAAACCGCGGGAGGGCGTACAATGAGCAGTTCTTC. It yields the protein CASSENRGRAYNEQFF.

This clone showed up just once. V is TRBV6-1 and J is TRBJ2-7, with D maybe TRBD1 (6 bases). CDR3 length: 14 amino acids. Trimming stripped 4 bases from V and 3 bases from J, with 13 bases between. CDR1 and CDR2 (germline): MNHNS, SASEGT. CDR3 protein: CASSVLGTYYEQYF. The DNA of the CDR3 is TGTGCCAGCAGTGTTCTCGGGACATACTACGAGCAGTACTTC.